The rows below give T cell receptor beta chains drawn from one sample of a study of CD8+CD57+ T cells in acquired aplastic anemia. MiXCR was run by TCRdb on the reads, yielding one entry per CDR3 protein. The sample consists of 200,000 to 250,000 distinct CDR3 sequences, 34% of them appearing once. The sequencing sample was made of sorted CD4+, CD8+, or CD8+CD57+ T cells (not recorded which) from PBMCs. The origin of the receptors is a human donor in good health, serving as a control. Both conserved end residues are part of each CDR3. A D gene is named only where the DNA matches it firmly. Size is omitted from some rows. Given values are once, few, many or a class for expanded clones.

clone size	V gene	J gene	D gene	CDR3 protein	CDR3 DNA
many	TRBV10-1	TRBJ2-3	.	CASSETTDTQYF	TGCGCCAGCAGTGAGACGACAGATACGCAGTATTTT
once	TRBV18	TRBJ1-2	TRBD1	CANSGQEGSGYTF	TGTGCCAACTCAGGACAGGAAGGCAGTGGCTACACCTTC
.	TRBV10-1	TRBJ2-7	.	CASSPSGVSLPTVAPYEQYF	TGCGCCAGCAGTCCTTCCGGCGTATCATTGCCCACCGTAGCGCCCTACGAGCAGTACTTC
many	TRBV19	TRBJ1-2	.	CASSKNYGYTF	TGTGCCAGTAGCAAAAACTATGGCTACACCTTC
many	TRBV20-1	TRBJ1-2	.	CSASAPGSGGNYGYTF	TGCAGTGCTAGTGCCCCGGGGTCGGGAGGCAACTATGGCTACACCTTC
many	TRBV19	TRBJ1-1	.	CATQDRFEAFF	TGTGCCACCCAAGACCGATTCGAAGCTTTCTTT
once	TRBV4-1	TRBJ2-7	TRBD2	CASSLSNRASGASYEQYF	TGCGCCAGCAGCCTTTCTAATCGGGCTAGCGGGGCTTCCTACGAGCAGTACTTC
many	TRBV29-1	TRBJ2-6	.	CSVGSREFSGANVLTF	TGCAGCGTTGGGTCGAGGGAATTCTCTGGGGCCAACGTCCTGACTTTC
.	TRBV27	TRBJ2-7	TRBD1	CASIPSAGQEAYEQYF	TGTGCCAGCATCCCCTCCGCGGGACAGGAGGCCTACGAGCAGTACTTC
few	TRBV11-2	TRBJ2-2	TRBD2	CASSPRLALTTGTGELFF	TGTGCCAGCAGCCCCCGACTAGCGCTAACCACTGGCACCGGGGAGCTGTTTTTT
many	TRBV20-1	TRBJ1-1	.	CSARDRGRTEAFF	TGCAGTGCTAGAGATAGGGGAAGGACTGAAGCTTTCTTT
many	TRBV18	TRBJ1-6	.	CASSPEGLMAPLHF	TGTGCCAGCTCACCCGAGGGCCTCATGGCGCCCCTCCACTTT
.	TRBV20-1	TRBJ2-1	.	CTWGNAYNEQFF	TGTACGTGGGGGAATGCCTACAATGAGCAGTTCTTC
once	TRBV2	TRBJ1-6	.	CACRGARGKPLHF	TGTGCCTGCCGGGGCGCCAGGGGTAAACCCCTCCACTTT
.	TRBV7-8	TRBJ2-3	TRBD1	CASSYGTESTDTQYF	TGTGCCAGCAGCTACGGGACAGAAAGCACAGATACGCAGTATTTT
many	TRBV30	TRBJ1-6	.	CAWSNTSYSPLHF	TGTGCCTGGAGTAACACCTCATATTCACCCCTCCACTTT